This is a list of T cell receptor beta chains from one sample in a study of CD8 T cells in ankylosing spondylitis. One entry per CDR3 protein, called by TCRdb with MiXCR from the 5' RACE reads. This sample carries 450,000 to 550,000 distinct CDR3 sequences, less than 6% of them seen once, and the ten largest clones take roughly 3.5%. The sample comprised blood, either unsorted or a sorted T cell fraction (not recorded which). These receptor sequences come from a male donor with ankylosing spondylitis. The CDR3 runs from the conserved cysteine through the conserved F or W. D genes are given only for firm matches. Some rows have no size entry. The others give once, few or many, or a class for an expanded clone.

D: -
V: TRBV5-5
J: TRBJ1-2
size: many
DNA: TGTGCCAGCAGCTTGGAGCACTATGGCTACACCTTC
CDR3: CASSLEHYGYTF

D: -
V: TRBV6-2/TRBV6-3
J: TRBJ2-5
size: -
DNA: TGTGCCAGCAGTTCTGTCGGGACCCAGTACTTC
CDR3: CASSSVGTQYF

D: -
V: TRBV29-1
J: TRBJ2-5
size: many
DNA: TGCAGCACTAGCCAACAGGGTGAGACCCAGTACTTC
CDR3: CSTSQQGETQYF

D: -
V: TRBV7-9
J: TRBJ2-7
size: many
DNA: TGTGCCAGCACCCTCGTGGGGGGATACGAGCAGTACTTC
CDR3: CASTLVGGYEQYF

D: TRBD1
V: TRBV12-3/TRBV12-4
J: TRBJ1-2
size: many
DNA: TGTGCCAGCAGTCTCAGGGGGTTGTCGGGTGGCTACACCTTC
CDR3: CASSLRGLSGGYTF

D: -
V: TRBV5-1
J: TRBJ1-1
size: many
DNA: TGCGCCAGCAGCTTGGCTCTCCTCGGCCCGAACACTGAAGCTTTCTTT
CDR3: CASSLALLGPNTEAFF

D: -
V: TRBV5-1
J: TRBJ1-1
size: many
DNA: TGCGCCAGCAGCTTGTTCCCACAGGGAGGCACTGAAGCTTTCTTT
CDR3: CASSLFPQGGTEAFF

D: -
V: TRBV4-3
J: TRBJ2-2
size: many
DNA: TGCGCCAGCAGCCCCGACTGGGCTTGGGGGGAGCTGTTTTTT
CDR3: CASSPDWAWGELFF

D: TRBD1
V: TRBV18
J: TRBJ2-2
size: many
DNA: TGTGCCAGCTCACCACCGAAACAGGGGCGGTCCGGGGAGCTGTTTTTT
CDR3: CASSPPKQGRSGELFF

D: -
V: TRBV12-3/TRBV12-4
J: TRBJ2-7
size: -
DNA: TGTGCCAGCAGTTCGTCTAAAGGAGTCTGGAGCTCCTACGAGCAGTACTTC
CDR3: CASSSSKGVWSSYEQYF